The TCR beta chain under discussion was sequenced for a study of metastatic and nonmetastatic thyroid tumors. The overall study: Across blood and tumor or nodule tissue, repertoires from malignant and benign thyroid patients were compared with one another.

Methods used by the authors: The authors used CDR3 differences across clinicopathological groups to build a distant-metastasis classifier for papillary thyroid cancer. TCRdb re-processed the PCR reads through MiXCR. The V and J calls were not made by the authors but by TCRdb's processing. The sample lists 15,000 to 20,000 clones, about 25% seen once, with 22% in the top ten. All patients were untreated before thyroid surgery. The sample holds one count of this clone. What it binds is unknown. V was shortened by 1 base and J by 6 bases, with 9 bases between the two germline ends. From germline, CDR1 is DFQATT and CDR2 SNEGSKA (reference sequence). This CDR3 is 12 amino acids long. Study-wide results and caveats: Compared with benign nodules, malignant thyroid tumors were reported to have significantly higher TCR beta diversity in both blood and tumor.

J is TRBJ1-2 and V is TRBV20-1; a weak D match, TRBD1 (5 bases). The sequence derives from a female donor with papillary thyroid cancer or a benign thyroid nodule (not recorded which). Some clones in this sample may be carry-over from other donors' samples. Specimen: tumor tissue. CDR3 in amino acids: CSARGQSNGYTF. The DNA of the CDR3 is TGCAGTGCTAGAGGACAGTCGAATGGCTACACCTTC.